The sequence of this T cell receptor beta chain was determined in a study of blood T cell repertoires in COVID-19 (dated by TCRdb to 2019 to 2021). A note on the overall study: The collaborator samples originated in the United States, Italy and Spain and spanned the acute and convalescent phases of COVID-19. Where available, HLA class I and class II types were obtained from metadata supplied by the sample provider rather than from assay-based typing. The prospective study material was composed of cDNA or gDNA derived from T cells, B-cell-depleted T cells, or PBMCs. A freely available public database, intended as a resource for researchers studying the immune response to SARS-CoV-2, is where the repertoires were released. Deeply sampled blood TCRbeta repertoires from subjects exposed to, actively infected with, or recovered from COVID-19 were included in the dataset. A de-identified subject ID, COVID-19 status, age in years and sex were almost always included in the sample metadata. Samples were obtained from the ongoing ImmuneRACE study (first 160 participants) and from about 1,300 subjects provided by 6 global collaborators.

V is shortened by 0 bases, J by 10 bases, and the region joining them spans 8 bases. Measured from the cysteine to the phenylalanine, the CDR3 is 12 residues long. The retained sequence is limited to the CDR3, 36 bases, with the frame set at the first base. According to the germline V gene, CDR1 reads MNHEY and CDR2 reads SVGEGT. This clone has a handful of counts. Its antigen remains unidentified. The sample holds no much larger clone one base away, and base qualities are not on file. The full study reports these points: How much clinical and demographic metadata was included differed by source and by participant, and the metadata was provided uncurated.

TCRbeta CDR3 regions were amplified from genomic DNA using the immunoSEQ Assay, a bias-controlled multiplex PCR. Regarding the original processing steps: Nucleated cell counts per sample were estimated from amplification of reference gene primers within the assay. To quantify the absolute abundance of each unique TCRbeta CDR3 rearrangement, sequence reads were collapsed and filtered. For each sample, productive Simpson clonality was calculated as the square root of Simpson's diversity index across productive rearrangements. What TCRdb holds here is the immuneACCESS table cut down to in-frame rearrangements. Part of the clones is not present; checked against another copy, under half of the missing clones reflect an unresolved V gene, and the others are unexplained. From that table come the V and J calls and clone size; the DNA was used to work out D and trimming. The table for this sample lists about 240,000 clones; around 90% of them were counted only once. The top ten clonotypes cover 2.5% to 3% of the sample.

Participants in the prospective study were enrolled through a virtual design, were aged roughly 18 to 100 years, and lived in under 25 United States geographic areas. Cohort assignment in the prospective study relied on participant-reported clinical history from a screening survey and a study questionnaire. In the prospective study, whole blood, serum and a nasopharyngeal or oropharyngeal swab were collected from each participant by mobile phlebotomists. Participants in the prospective study had the option to provide additional blood draws and questionnaires over a 2-month period. Before DNA extraction, blood samples from the prospective study were shipped at room temperature or frozen.

The source is a woman younger than 45 with acute COVID-19. In this chain, TRBV6-2 or TRBV6-3 is recombined with TRBJ2-3; TRBD1 is possibly the D segment (5 matching bases). Sequencing used PBMCs or T cells enriched from blood (not recorded which). This receptor has the CDR3 CASSYSAGSQYF. The DNA sequence is given as TGTGCCAGCAGTTACTCAGCAGGGTCGCAGTATTTT.